The following is a TCR beta chain sequence with its context. The antigen remains undetermined. This sample is drawn from a study of cytomegalovirus exposure and HLA in healthy donors. As for the study in general: In a later analysis, the roughly 130 validation repertoires were reported to have used the same platform as the roughly 610 first-cohort repertoires.

Study-level results: Cytomegalovirus association was assigned to 170 or so TCR beta chains. Reportedly, diagnosis of cytomegalovirus status by the classifier showed high specificity and sensitivity.

Some clones are missing from TCRdb's copy, which holds only in-frame ones; the method was immunoSEQ multiplex PCR. The profile shows about 360,000 clones, roughly 88% of them singletons. From germline, CDR1 is SGHDT and CDR2 YYEEEE. The CDR3 contains 18 residues. The ends lost 0 bases at V and 5 bases at J; junction bases unmatched: 16. Sample: PBMCs. This chain uses TRBV5-6 with TRBJ2-5; TRBD2 aligns across 7 bases. The receptor comes from a woman aged 18-30 years in good health and CMV-seronegative. CDR3 in DNA: TGTGCCAGCAGCTTGGGCCCATACCGGGACTACCTCGGGGAGACCCAGTACTTC. Its protein is CASSLGPYRDYLGETQYF.